The rows below give T cell receptor beta chains drawn from one sample of a study of blood T cell repertoires in COVID-19. Generated by immunoSEQ multiplex PCR, the TCRdb table keeps only in-frame clones and is missing some. Here the sample spans about 230,000 clones, approximately 82% being singletons. Sequenced sample: peripheral blood. All receptors derive from a man aged 40-49 years who had recovered from COVID-19. Both conserved end residues are part of each CDR3. A D gene is named only where the DNA matches it firmly. The listing skips clone size in some rows; elsewhere it reads once, few, many or a size class.

>TRBJ1-2|TRBD1|TRBV7-2|-
CASSLVSTGGAPGYTF
TGTGCCAGCAGCTTAGTCTCGACAGGGGGCGCCCCTGGCTACACCTTC
>TRBJ2-3|TRBD1|TRBV6-2/TRBV6-3|-
CASSGSGTGRLRKHTDTQYF
TGTGCCAGCAGTGGGAGTGGGACAGGGAGGCTCCGAAAGCACACAGATACGCAGTATTTT
>TRBJ1-6|-|TRBV2|few
CASRIRSPLHF
TGTGCCAGCAGAATTCGTTCACCCCTCCACTTT
>TRBJ2-1|-|TRBV18|-
CASSPPVGSSYNEQFF
TGTGCCAGCTCACCACCGGTGGGGAGCTCCTACAATGAGCAGTTCTTC
>TRBJ2-1|TRBD1|TRBV5-6|-
CASSASMDRVNNEQFF
TGTGCCAGCAGCGCCTCAATGGACAGGGTTAACAATGAGCAGTTCTTC
>TRBJ2-4|TRBD2|TRBV20-1|once
CSASDPGGAKNIQYF
TGCAGTGCTAGTGACCCGGGAGGGGCCAAAAACATTCAGTACTTC
>TRBJ2-1|-|TRBV7-9|-
CASSLLGERKNEQFF
TGTGCCAGCAGCTTACTAGGGGAACGGAAAAATGAGCAGTTCTTC
>TRBJ2-7|TRBD1|TRBV5-6|-
CASSRYPGQVSYEQYF
TGTGCCAGCAGCCGGTATCCGGGACAGGTGTCCTACGAGCAGTACTTC
>TRBJ1-2|-|TRBV5-5|-
CASSSVAGLGYTF
TGTGCCAGCAGCTCAGTGGCGGGCCTTGGCTACACCTTC
>TRBJ1-2|-|TRBV6-2/TRBV6-3|-
CASSRAETASGYGYTF
TGTGCCAGCAGCCGAGCCGAGACAGCCTCGGGCTATGGCTACACCTTC
>TRBJ1-3|-|TRBV19|-
CASSIGQRQGNTIYF
TGTGCCAGTAGTATTGGTCAGCGACAGGGAAACACCATATATTTT
>TRBJ2-3|-|TRBV7-2|few
CASSSGVTDTQYF
TGTGCCAGCAGCTCGGGGGTCACAGATACGCAGTATTTT
>TRBJ1-2|TRBD1|TRBV7-9|once
CASSPGQGAGYGYTF
TGTGCCAGCAGCCCAGGACAGGGGGCTGGGTATGGCTACACCTTC
>TRBJ1-5|-|TRBV6-5|-
CASSPNSNQPQHF
TGTGCCAGCAGTCCTAATAGCAATCAGCCCCAGCATTTT
>TRBJ1-2|TRBD1|TRBV5-4|-
CASSQMTGNYGYTF
TGTGCCAGCAGCCAAATGACAGGGAACTATGGCTACACCTTC
>TRBJ2-6|TRBD1|TRBV6-5|-
CASSGTVAGANVLTF
TGTGCCAGCAGCGGGACAGTCGCCGGGGCCAACGTCCTGACTTTC
>TRBJ2-2|-|TRBV10-3|-
CAISGSGELFF
TGTGCCATCAGTGGTAGCGGGGAGCTGTTTTTT
>TRBJ1-2|TRBD1|TRBV18|-
CASSPDGTGFDGYTF
TGTGCCAGCTCACCTGACGGGACAGGGTTTGATGGCTACACCTTC
>TRBJ1-6|-|TRBV5-1|-
CASSPTGLYNSPLHF
TGCGCCAGCAGCCCAACAGGCCTCTATAATTCACCCCTCCACTTT